Listed below are T cell receptor beta chains from one sample, sequenced in a study of T cell responses to AZD1222 COVID-19 vaccine. The assay was immunoSEQ multiplex PCR, and TCRdb's table has in-frame clones only and misses some. The table records roughly 150,000 clones, about nine tenths of them present only once. Sequenced here: peripheral blood, sampled on day 0 of AZD1222 vaccination. Receptors originate from an adult in good health. CDR3s include the opening cysteine and the closing phenylalanine or tryptophan. D genes are given only for firm matches. Clone size is shown for a subset of rows, as once, few, many or a class of expanded clone.

D gene,clone size,V gene,J gene,CDR3 DNA,CDR3 protein
TRBD2,-,TRBV7-2,TRBJ2-7,TGTGCCAGCAGCCAATATCCGGGACTAGCGACTTACGAGCAGTACTTC,CASSQYPGLATYEQYF
TRBD1,-,TRBV19,TRBJ1-5,TGTGCCAGTAGTATTATCAGGGGGGCTAGCAATCAGCCCCAGCATTTT,CASSIIRGASNQPQHF
TRBD2,once,TRBV19,TRBJ2-1,TGTGCCAGTAGATCAGGGACTAGCCAATACAATGAGCAGTTCTTC,CASRSGTSQYNEQFF
TRBD1,once,TRBV19,TRBJ2-5,TGTGCCAGTAGTATGATAGGGGGCGGGGAGACCCAGTACTTC,CASSMIGGGETQYF
-,few,TRBV19,TRBJ1-5,TGTGCCAGTAGTATGGGTCTCAATCAGCCCCAGCATTTT,CASSMGLNQPQHF
-,-,TRBV7-6,TRBJ2-7,TGTGCCAGCAGCTTCAGGGGTAACCGAGACTTC,CASSFRGNRDF
-,-,TRBV5-6,TRBJ2-7,TGTGCCAGCAGCTTGGCTGGCGGAACTCGGTACGAGCAGTACTTC,CASSLAGGTRYEQYF
TRBD2,-,TRBV6-2/TRBV6-3,TRBJ2-1,TGTGCCAGCAGTTACTCGATGGCTAGCGGGGAAAATGAGCAGTTCTTC,CASSYSMASGENEQFF
TRBD1,-,TRBV6-5,TRBJ2-7,TGTGCCAGCAGATTCGACAGGGGGCTCGGCGAGCAGTACTTC,CASRFDRGLGEQYF
-,-,TRBV25-1,TRBJ1-5,TGTGCCAGCAGTGAAGAGGGGGAGAAGGGTCAGCCCCAGCATTTT,CASSEEGEKGQPQHF
TRBD1,-,TRBV19,TRBJ1-2,TGTGCCAGTAGTCGAGCATCCGGGACAGGGTCCTATGGCTACACCTTC,CASSRASGTGSYGYTF
-,-,TRBV28,TRBJ1-2,TGTGCCAGCAGGTACACAGCCGCGGACTATGGCTACACCTTC,CASRYTAADYGYTF
TRBD2,once,TRBV19,TRBJ2-1,TGTGCCAGTAGCCCCGCGGGACTAGCGGGATATGAGCAGTTCTTC,CASSPAGLAGYEQFF
-,-,TRBV10-2,TRBJ2-2,TGCGCCAGCAGATCACTACCCAACACCGGGGAGCTGTTTTTT,CASRSLPNTGELFF
-,-,TRBV25-1,TRBJ2-3,TGTGCCAGCAGTGGGGGTACCGTGTTGTATTTT,CASSGGTVLYF
-,-,TRBV11-2,TRBJ2-5,TGTGCCAGCAGCTTAGATCCCCTCCGGCTGCCATCGACCCAGTACTTC,CASSLDPLRLPSTQYF
TRBD2,-,TRBV9,TRBJ2-5,TGTGCCAGCAGCGTAGGTGGGGGACTAGCGGGAGGTGAGACCCAGTACTTC,CASSVGGGLAGGETQYF
-,-,TRBV4-2,TRBJ1-1,TGTGCCAGCAGCCGGCCTGGGGGGGTCAACACTGAAGCTTTCTTT,CASSRPGGVNTEAFF
TRBD2,-,TRBV4-2,TRBJ2-2,TGTGCCAGCAGCCAAGATAAGCGGGGGAACACCGGGGAGCTGTTTTTT,CASSQDKRGNTGELFF
TRBD2,-,TRBV7-2,TRBJ2-5,TGTGCCAGCAGCTGGGGACTAGCGGGGGGCCAAGAGACCCAGTACTTC,CASSWGLAGGQETQYF
-,-,TRBV21-1,TRBJ2-5,TGTGCCAGCAGCAAAGGCCTACAAGAGACCCAGTACTTC,CASSKGLQETQYF
-,-,TRBV7-3,TRBJ1-1,TGTGCCAGCAGCTTTGGGGGGGCCACTGAAGCTTTCTTT,CASSFGGATEAFF
TRBD2,-,TRBV19,TRBJ2-5,TGTGCCAGTAGTATAGGGCTAGCGGAAGAGACCCAGTACTTC,CASSIGLAEETQYF
-,-,TRBV6-1,TRBJ2-5,TGTGCCAGCAGTGAACCTGGGACGCCGCTTCAAGAGACCCAGTACTTC,CASSEPGTPLQETQYF
-,-,TRBV5-4,TRBJ2-7,TGTGCCAGCAGCTTGGGGGGGTCTGGCGTATCCTCCTACGAGCAGTACTTC,CASSLGGSGVSSYEQYF
-,-,TRBV15,TRBJ2-7,TGTGCCACCAGCAGGGAGGCTGAGGGGGGCTACGAGCAGTACTTC,CATSREAEGGYEQYF
-,-,TRBV4-2,TRBJ1-4,TGTGCCAGCAGCCTCGCGGGGGAGGGAACGAATGAAAAACTGTTTTTT,CASSLAGEGTNEKLFF
-,-,TRBV25-1,TRBJ2-2,TGTGCCAGCAGGGCTAAGGGCGGAACCGGGGAGCTGTTTTTT,CASRAKGGTGELFF
-,once,TRBV6-4,TRBJ2-1,TGTGCCAGCAGAAACCACAATGAGCAGTTCTTC,CASRNHNEQFF
TRBD2,-,TRBV7-6,TRBJ2-2,TGTGCCAGCAGCTCCGGGGTAGCGGGGTACACCGGGGAGCTGTTTTTT,CASSSGVAGYTGELFF
TRBD1,once,TRBV25-1,TRBJ1-5,TGTGCCAGCAGTGATGGGACAGGGGGTTTCAATCAGCCCCAGCATTTT,CASSDGTGGFNQPQHF
-,-,TRBV24-1,TRBJ1-2,TGTGCCACCAGATCACAGGGAAGGAATGGCTACACCTTC,CATRSQGRNGYTF
-,-,TRBV5-6,TRBJ2-7,TGTGCCAGCAGCCGCAGGGGCAACGAGCAGTACTTC,CASSRRGNEQYF
-,once,TRBV7-2,TRBJ1-2,TGTGCCAGCAGCTTAGGCCATGGCTACACCTTC,CASSLGHGYTF
-,once,TRBV27,TRBJ1-5,TGTGCCAGCAGTAAGGGGGGGGCCAGCAATCAGCCCCAGCATTTT,CASSKGGASNQPQHF
TRBD2,-,TRBV5-4,TRBJ2-7,TGTGCCAGCAGCTTGGGGCGGGGGGGCCCCGGCGAGCAGTACTTC,CASSLGRGGPGEQYF
TRBD1,-,TRBV5-1,TRBJ1-1,TGCGCCAGCAGCTTGGTGGGGACAGGGGGCTTTAAGAACACTGAAGCTTTCTTT,CASSLVGTGGFKNTEAFF
-,-,TRBV30,TRBJ1-6,TGTGCCTGGAGTGTACAGTTATACTATAATTCACCCCTCCACTTT,CAWSVQLYYNSPLHF
-,once,TRBV11-2,TRBJ2-3,TGTGCCAGCAGCTCACGGGGGGCGTCCACAGATACGCAGTATTTT,CASSSRGASTDTQYF
-,-,TRBV19,TRBJ1-3,TGTGCCAGTGACCAGGGGACTGGAAACACCATATATTTT,CASDQGTGNTIYF
-,-,TRBV16,TRBJ1-5,TGTGCCAGCAGCCAACTCCCCTTCAATCAGCCCCAGCATTTT,CASSQLPFNQPQHF
-,once,TRBV5-5,TRBJ1-2,TGTGCCAGCAACCGTGACTGGAACTATGGCTACACCTTC,CASNRDWNYGYTF
TRBD2,-,TRBV2,TRBJ2-7,TGTGCCAGCAGTGAAGGGACTAGCTACTCCTACGAGCAGTACTTC,CASSEGTSYSYEQYF
-,once,TRBV4-1,TRBJ1-6,TGCGCCAGCAGCCAAGGTAGCGGAGGCTCACCCCTCCACTTT,CASSQGSGGSPLHF
-,-,TRBV2,TRBJ1-1,TGTGCCATAGGGGGGGGGAACACTGAAGCTTTCTTT,CAIGGGNTEAFF
-,once,TRBV10-2,TRBJ1-3,TGCGCCAGCAGAATGGCAGGGTTCTCTGGAAACACCATATATTTT,CASRMAGFSGNTIYF